The 25 T cell receptor beta chains in this list originate from one sample, sequenced in a study of blood T cells in healthy people across ages. PCR was performed a second time for about 7 to 11 cycles using a sample-barcoded 5' primer and a J-beta primer mix. One entry per CDR3 protein results from TCRdb running MiXCR on the 5' RACE reads. The sample contains around 1.5 million distinct CDR3 sequences, around 36% of which appear only once. The material sequenced was blood. Every receptor here comes from a young woman in good health.

The count of this clonotype is one. This chain links TRBV5-1 with TRBJ1-1, with D unresolved. This CDR3 is built from 15 residues. Trimming left V 0 bases short and J 0 bases short, with 9 bases between. Germline V lookup: CDR1 SGHRS, CDR2 YFSETQ. CDR3 sequence (DNA): TGCGCCAGCAGCTTGGAACTGAGACTGAACACTGAAGCTTTCTTT. Protein sequence: CASSLELRLNTEAFF.

The rearrangement uses TRBV7-9 and TRBJ2-5, with TRBD2 identical over 8 bases. CDR1 is SEHNR, CDR2 FQNEAQ, per germline (reference sequence). CDR3 length: 13 residues. V lost 5 bases, J lost 11 bases, and 10 bases stayed unmatched. The DNA of the CDR3 is TGTGCCAGCAGCCCAGCGGGGGACAATGAGCAGTACTTC. It is translated as CASSPAGDNEQYF. The full variable domain, completed using reference TRBV7-9 and TRBJ2-5, is DTGVSQNPRHKITKRGQNVTFRCDPISEHNRLYWYRQTLGQGPEFLTYFQNEAQLEKSRLLSDRFSAERPKGSFSTLEIQRTEQGDSAMYLCASSPAGDNEQYFGPGTRLLVL.

In this sample, this clonotype turned up many times. This rearrangement joins TRBV10-3 to TRBJ2-5, with TRBD1 identical over 8 bases. Germline V gene lookup returns CDR1 ENHRY and CDR2 SYGVKD. J gave up 5 bases and V 10 bases, and 3 bases lay outside the gene matches. The CDR3 covers 11 residues. This CDR3 is CATRTGETQYF. The CDR3 DNA sequence: TGTGCCACGAGGACAGGGGAGACCCAGTACTTC.

This clonotype was detected only a few times. The genes are TRBV20-1 and TRBJ2-7; 12 positions agree with TRBD2. CDR1 is DFQATT and CDR2 is SNEGSKA in the germline V gene (reference sequence). J was trimmed by 0 bases and V by 6 bases; bases with no gene match: 6. The CDR3 contains 15 residues. In nucleotides, the CDR3 is TGCAGTGCGGACCGGACTAGCGGGAACTCCTACGAGCAGTACTTC. Translated, it gives CSADRTSGNSYEQYF.

The chain has TRBV6-6 and TRBJ1-2, with 7 bases aligning to TRBD1. The CDR3 is 14 residues long. Germline assignment: CDR1 MNHNY and CDR2 SVGAGI (reference sequence). With 5 bases clipped from V and 4 bases from J, the junction kept 7 bases outside the gene matches. In DNA form, the CDR3 reads TGTGCCAGCAGTCCCCGGACAGGTCGCTATGGCTACACCTTC. Translation: CASSPRTGRYGYTF.

This clonotype was seen a few times. The chain uses TRBV7-3 and TRBJ2-1; TRBD2 matches at 7 bases. Germline values: CDR1 SGHTA, CDR2 FQGTGA. CDR3 size: 16 residues. V shed 8 bases, J shed 2 bases, and the junction held 12 bases outside the gene matches. The CDR3 coding sequence is TGTGCCAGCTCCATCGGGGAGGGGCCCCCCTACAATGAGCAGTTCTTC. This gives the protein CASSIGEGPPYNEQFF.

This clonotype was detected only a few times. The chain couples TRBV4-1 to TRBJ1-1; D not certain. Per germline, CDR1 MGHRA and CDR2 YSYEKL. This CDR3 comprises 13 residues. V lost 2 bases and J lost 4, with 8 bases in between. As DNA, the CDR3 is TGCGCCAGCAGCCAACTACAGACCACTGAAGCTTTCTTT. Its translation is CASSQLQTTEAFF.

This clonotype was seen a few times. J is TRBJ1-2 and V is TRBV6-2 or TRBV6-3; TRBD1 might be the D (6 bases). Germline CDR1 is MNHEY and CDR2 is SVGEGT. With 8 bases removed from V and 4 bases from J, the gap between germline ends came to 14 bases. CDR3 length equals 13 residues. This chain's CDR3 is CASSPGHSYGYTF. CDR3 sequence (DNA): TGTGCCAGCTCGCCGGGACACTCCTATGGCTACACCTTC.

In this sample, this clonotype turned up a few times. This chain links TRBV5-5 with TRBJ1-2; D remains ambiguous. This CDR3 contains 13 residues. Trimming removed 2 bases at V and 7 bases at J, with 12 bases between. The germline gives CDR1 SGHKS, CDR2 YYEKEE (reference sequence). CDR3 protein: CASSFRGGGGYTF. CDR3 nucleotide sequence: TGTGCCAGCAGCTTTCGGGGAGGAGGTGGCTACACCTTC.

The CDR3 DNA sequence: TGCAGTGCTAGAGATAGTATCATCGAACCCTCAGGGGGCTATGGCTACACCTTC. Translation gives CSARDSIIEPSGGYGYTF. This chain joins TRBV20-1 and TRBJ1-2; TRBD1 matches 7 bases. Trimming at V came to 0 bases and at J to 4 bases, leaving 17 bases not matched to a gene. Germline V gene lookup returns CDR1 DFQATT and CDR2 SNEGSKA (reference sequence). The CDR3 length is 18 residues.

This clonotype was seen a handful of times. V gene TRBV10-3 combines with J gene TRBJ2-5, with TRBD1 as a possible D gene (6 bases). CDR1 ENHRY and CDR2 SYGVKD come from the germline V gene. The CDR3 has 15 residues. V was shortened by 3 bases and J by 1 base, with 12 bases between the two germline ends. CDR3 sequence (DNA): TGTGCCATCAGTGAAGGACAGCGGACCCAAGAGACCCAGTACTTC. This encodes CAISEGQRTQETQYF.

This clonotype was observed a handful of times. V is TRBV7-2 and J is TRBJ2-7; 9 nucleotides agree with TRBD1. Germline-derived CDR1 and CDR2 are SGHTA and FQGNSA. This CDR3 is built from 15 residues. V was pared by 5 bases and J by 3 bases, with 8 bases of the junction left unmatched. The CDR3 spells CASSPQTGGIYEQYF. The CDR3 DNA follows: TGTGCCAGCAGCCCCCAGACAGGGGGTATCTACGAGCAGTACTTC. Together with reference TRBV7-2 and TRBJ2-7, the CDR3 gives the full variable domain: GAGVSQSPSNKVTEKGKDVELRCDPISGHTALYWYRQSLGQGLEFLIYFQGNSAPDKSGLPSDRFSAERTGGSVSTLTIQRTQQEDSAVYLCASSPQTGGIYEQYFGPGTRLTVT.

The rearrangement uses TRBV15 and TRBJ2-1, with D tentatively TRBD1 (6 bases). This CDR3 contains 14 residues. The V and J ends lost 3 bases and 4 bases respectively, with 10 bases between them. Germline CDR1 LNHNV, CDR2 YYDKDF (reference sequence). The CDR3 here is CATSSDRRYNEQFF. CDR3 coding DNA: TGTGCCACCAGCAGTGACAGGAGGTACAATGAGCAGTTCTTC.

V and J are TRBV9 and TRBJ2-7; possibly TRBD2 for D (6 bases). Trimming took 0 bases from V and 5 from J, leaving 12 bases between them. The V gene's germline CDR1 is SGDLS and CDR2 YYNGEE. The CDR3 contains 14 residues. The CDR3 DNA is TGTGCCAGCAGCGTAGGGGCTAGCGCCCACGAGCAGTACTTC. Its translation: CASSVGASAHEQYF.

The sample holds many counts of this clonotype. The V gene is TRBV6-5, the J gene TRBJ2-7; no reliable D call. Trimming removed 5 bases at V and 3 bases at J, with 14 bases between. The CDR3 has 14 residues. CDR1 is MNHEY and CDR2 is SVGAGI in the germline V gene. The chain's CDR3 is CASSPTTTYYEQYF. The CDR3 DNA reads TGTGCCAGCAGTCCGACGACAACCTACTACGAGCAGTACTTC.

This clonotype was detected a few times. This rearrangement joins TRBV24-1 to TRBJ1-1; D gene ambiguous. CDR1 is KGHDR, CDR2 SFDVKD, per germline. The CDR3 is made up of 14 amino acids. V was clipped by 3 bases and J by 1 base, with 8 bases between them. DNA for the CDR3: TGTGCCACCAGTGATCCGGACCCGAACACTGAAGCTTTCTTT. This codes for CATSDPDPNTEAFF.

This clonotype came up many times. The chain joins TRBV20-1 to TRBJ2-7, with a possible D match to TRBD1 (6 bases). Trimming stripped 3 bases from V and 4 bases from J, with 19 bases between. Germline loops: CDR1 DFQATT, CDR2 SNEGSKA (reference sequence). The CDR3 is 15 residues long. The CDR3 DNA reads as TGCAGTGCTAGGAAAACTGGACAGCCCCTTTACGAGCAGTACTTC. Its protein is CSARKTGQPLYEQYF.

To note about this clonotype: A junction boundary mismatches the germline segment, possibly from a read error. V usage is TRBV20-1 and J usage is TRBJ1-5; 7 bases align to TRBD1. Germline CDR1 DFQATT, CDR2 SNEGSKA (reference sequence). This CDR3 has 15 residues. The CDR3 is CGADAISTGKQPQHF. For the CDR3, the DNA is TGCGGTGCTGACGCCATATCGACAGGGAAACAGCCCCAGCATTTT.

The chain joins TRBV20-1 to TRBJ2-5; 7 bases agree with TRBD2. The CDR3 loop spans 14 amino acids. In germline, CDR1 is DFQATT, CDR2 SNEGSKA (reference sequence). V lost 6 bases to trimming and J lost 4 bases; unmatched junction nucleotides: 11. The DNA of the CDR3 is TGCAGTGCCCGTAGCGGGTTGGGAGGAGAGACCCAGTACTTC. It yields the protein CSARSGLGGETQYF.

As for this clonotype: This may arise from a read error, as a much more abundant clone is one base away. J is TRBJ2-3 and V is TRBV7-9, with D unresolved. The CDR3 extends over 12 amino acids. Germline V gene lookup returns CDR1 SEHNR and CDR2 FQNEAQ (reference sequence). CDR3 DNA sequence: TGTGCCAGCAGCGAGTCAGCAGATACGCTGTATTTT. Protein product: CASSESADTLYF.

This clonotype came up a few times. V usage is TRBV4-1 and J usage is TRBJ2-1; D not certain. V lost 0 bases, J lost 4 bases, and 7 bases lay in between. CDR1 is MGHRA and CDR2 is YSYEKL in the germline V gene. There are 14 residues in the CDR3. The CDR3 region is CASSQDNRYNEQFF. In DNA form, the CDR3 reads TGCGCCAGCAGCCAAGATAACCGTTACAATGAGCAGTTCTTC.

V gene TRBV9 combines with J gene TRBJ2-3, with D possibly TRBD1 on 5 matching bases. This CDR3 has 16 amino acids. Germline V gene lookup returns CDR1 SGDLS and CDR2 YYNGEE. Between the trimmed V and J ends, which lost 0 bases and 6 bases, there was a span of 17 bases. This chain's CDR3 is CASSVVSQGFGDTQYF. CDR3 coding DNA: TGTGCCAGCAGCGTAGTGTCCCAGGGTTTCGGGGATACGCAGTATTTT. Based on the CDR3 plus reference TRBV9 and TRBJ2-3, the full variable domain is DSGVTQTPKHLITATGQRVTLRCSPRSGDLSVYWYQQSLDQGLQFLIQYYNGEERAKGNILERFSAQQFPDLHSELNLSSLELGDSALYFCASSVVSQGFGDTQYFGPGTRLTVL.

The gene calls are TRBV6-6 and TRBJ1-2; TRBD1 might be the D (6 bases). The CDR3 consists of 15 residues. The V end lost 4 bases, the J end lost 6 bases, and 18 bases lay between the germline ends. Germline assignment: CDR1 MNHNY and CDR2 SVGAGI (reference sequence). This CDR3 is CASSSQGPRGDGYTF. The CDR3 DNA reads as TGTGCCAGCAGTTCCCAGGGGCCCCGTGGGGATGGCTACACCTTC.

The V and J genes are TRBV3-1 and TRBJ2-1; 10 bases map to TRBD2. Germline assignment: CDR1 LGHDT and CDR2 YNNKEL (reference sequence). After removal of 2 bases from V and 6 bases from J, the junction contained 7 bases not matched to a gene. The CDR3 is 16 amino acids. The chain's CDR3 is CASSQPKRGGLNEQFF. Written as DNA, the CDR3 is TGTGCCAGCAGCCAACCTAAGCGGGGGGGCCTCAATGAGCAGTTCTTC.

The chain recombines TRBV18 with TRBJ2-6, with D perhaps TRBD2 (5 bases). CDR3 size: 17 residues. CDR1 and CDR2 (germline): KGHSH, LQKENI. V gave up 4 bases and J gave up 1 base, with 14 bases separating them. The CDR3 is CASSRPGTASGANVLTF. The CDR3 DNA sequence: TGTGCCAGCTCACGGCCGGGAACGGCTTCTGGGGCCAACGTCCTGACTTTC.